The clone carrying this T cell receptor beta chain was detected many times. Its specificity is unknown. Read data end 3 residues before the CDR3 end; the end is taken from the germline J gene. The data belong to a study of T cell clonality in common variable immunodeficiency. Each donor provided about 4.5 to 9 ml of heparinized whole blood. The CDR3 has 15 amino acids. Germline lookup yields CDR1 ENHRY and CDR2 SYGVKD. The V and J ends lost 3 bases and 0 bases respectively, with 9 bases between them. Assay used: immunoSEQ multiplex PCR; TCRdb lists only in-frame clones, some missing. Singletons are absent from the sample, which has about 35,000 clones. Points from the study as a whole: Compared with controls, CVID subjects had fewer shared TCRbeta clones.

The sample comprised peripheral blood mononuclear cells. This receptor was obtained from a person aged 18 to 75 in good health. J is TRBJ2-1 and V is TRBV10-3; tentative D call: TRBD2 (5 bases). The CDR3 here is CAISDGVISYNEQFF. CDR3 bases read: TGTGCCATCAGTGACGGGGTAATCTCCTACAATGAG.